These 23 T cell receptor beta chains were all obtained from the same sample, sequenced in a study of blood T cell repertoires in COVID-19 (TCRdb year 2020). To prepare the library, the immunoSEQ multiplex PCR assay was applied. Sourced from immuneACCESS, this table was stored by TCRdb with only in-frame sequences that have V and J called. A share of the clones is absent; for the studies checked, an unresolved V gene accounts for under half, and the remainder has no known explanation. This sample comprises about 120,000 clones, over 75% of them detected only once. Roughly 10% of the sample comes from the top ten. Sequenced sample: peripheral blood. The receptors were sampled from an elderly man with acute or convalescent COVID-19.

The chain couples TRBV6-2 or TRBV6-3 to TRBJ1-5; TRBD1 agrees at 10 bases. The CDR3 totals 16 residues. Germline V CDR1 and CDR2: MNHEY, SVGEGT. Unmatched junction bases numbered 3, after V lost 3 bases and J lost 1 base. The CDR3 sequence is CASSYGTGASNQPQHF. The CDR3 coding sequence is TGTGCCAGCAGTTATGGGACAGGGGCAAGCAATCAGCCCCAGCATTTT.

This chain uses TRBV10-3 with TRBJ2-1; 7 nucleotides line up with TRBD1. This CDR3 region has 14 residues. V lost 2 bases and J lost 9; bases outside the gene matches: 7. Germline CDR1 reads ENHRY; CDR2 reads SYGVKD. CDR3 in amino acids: CAISEPDRPAEQFF. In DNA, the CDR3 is TGTGCCATCAGTGAGCCGGACAGGCCCGCTGAGCAGTTCTTC.

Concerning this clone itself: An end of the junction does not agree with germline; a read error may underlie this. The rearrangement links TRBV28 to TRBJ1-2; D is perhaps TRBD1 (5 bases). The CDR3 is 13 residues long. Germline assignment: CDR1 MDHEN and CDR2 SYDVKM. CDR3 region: CARSFGGGYGYTF. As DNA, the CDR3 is TGTGCCCGCAGTTTCGGGGGGGGCTATGGCTACACCTTC.

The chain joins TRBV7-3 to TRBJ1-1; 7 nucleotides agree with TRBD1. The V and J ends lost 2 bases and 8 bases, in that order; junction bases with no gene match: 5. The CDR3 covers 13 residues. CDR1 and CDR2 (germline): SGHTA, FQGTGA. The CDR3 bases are TGTGCCAGCAGCTTAGGACAGGTCCAGGAAGCTTTCTTT. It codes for CASSLGQVQEAFF.

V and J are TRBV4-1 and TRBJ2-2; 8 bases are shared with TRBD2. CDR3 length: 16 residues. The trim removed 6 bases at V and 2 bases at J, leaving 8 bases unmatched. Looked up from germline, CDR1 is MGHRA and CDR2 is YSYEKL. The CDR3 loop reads CASSLTSGYNTGELFF. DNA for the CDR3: TGCGCCAGCAGTCTAACTAGCGGTTACAACACCGGGGAGCTGTTTTTT.

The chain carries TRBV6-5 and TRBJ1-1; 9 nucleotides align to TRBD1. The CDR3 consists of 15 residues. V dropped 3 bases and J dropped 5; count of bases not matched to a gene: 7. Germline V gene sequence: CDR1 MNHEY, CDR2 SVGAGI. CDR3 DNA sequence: TGTGCCAGCAGTTATTCCGGGACAGGGTTGACTGAAGCTTTCTTT. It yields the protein CASSYSGTGLTEAFF.

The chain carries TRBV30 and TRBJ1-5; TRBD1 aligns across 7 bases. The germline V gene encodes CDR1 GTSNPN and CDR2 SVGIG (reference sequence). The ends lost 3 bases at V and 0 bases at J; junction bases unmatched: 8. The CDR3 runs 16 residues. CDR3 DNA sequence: TGTGCCTGGAGCCCGGAGACAGGGTATAGCAATCAGCCCCAGCATTTT. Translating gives CAWSPETGYSNQPQHF.

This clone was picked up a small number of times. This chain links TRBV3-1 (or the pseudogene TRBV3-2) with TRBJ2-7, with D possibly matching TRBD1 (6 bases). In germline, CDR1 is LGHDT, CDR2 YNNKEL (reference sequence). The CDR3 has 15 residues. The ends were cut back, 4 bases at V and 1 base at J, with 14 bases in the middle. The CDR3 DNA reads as TGTGCCAGCAGCCGGACAGACAAACCTTCCTACGAGCAGTACTTC. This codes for CASSRTDKPSYEQYF.

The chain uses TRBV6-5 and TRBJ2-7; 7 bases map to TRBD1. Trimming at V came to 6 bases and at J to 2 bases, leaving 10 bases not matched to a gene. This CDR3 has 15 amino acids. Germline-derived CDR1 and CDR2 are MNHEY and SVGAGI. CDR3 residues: CASSQQRQGPYEQYF. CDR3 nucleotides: TGTGCCAGCAGCCAGCAAAGACAGGGACCCTACGAGCAGTACTTC.

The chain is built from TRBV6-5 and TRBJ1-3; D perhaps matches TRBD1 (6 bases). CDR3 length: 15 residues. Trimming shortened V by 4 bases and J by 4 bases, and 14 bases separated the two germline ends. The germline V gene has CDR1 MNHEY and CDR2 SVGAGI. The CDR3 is CASSLTGLGGNTIYF. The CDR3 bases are TGTGCCAGCAGTTTAACAGGGTTAGGAGGAAACACCATATATTTT.

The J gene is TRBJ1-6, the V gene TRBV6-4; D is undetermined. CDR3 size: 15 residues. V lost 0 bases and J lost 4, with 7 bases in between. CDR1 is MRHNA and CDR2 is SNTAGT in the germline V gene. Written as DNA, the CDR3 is TGTGCCAGCAGTGACTCCGCAGGATATAATTCACCCCTCCACTTT. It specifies CASSDSAGYNSPLHF.

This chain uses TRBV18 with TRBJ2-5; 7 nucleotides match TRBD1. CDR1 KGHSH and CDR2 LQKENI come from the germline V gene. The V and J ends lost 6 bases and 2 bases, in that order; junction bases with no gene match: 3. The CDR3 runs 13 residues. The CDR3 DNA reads TGTGCCAGCTCCGTGGACAGGCAAGAGACCCAGTACTTC. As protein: CASSVDRQETQYF.

The CDR3 here is CASSQRGLISYEQYF. DNA of the CDR3: TGTGCCAGCAGCCAGCGGGGACTCATCTCCTACGAGCAGTACTTC. The V and J genes are TRBV3-1 (or the pseudogene TRBV3-2) and TRBJ2-7; possibly TRBD2 for D (6 bases). V was shortened by 3 bases and J by 0 bases, with 12 bases between the two germline ends. Germline CDR1 LGHDT, CDR2 YNNKEL (reference sequence). The CDR3 has 15 amino acids.

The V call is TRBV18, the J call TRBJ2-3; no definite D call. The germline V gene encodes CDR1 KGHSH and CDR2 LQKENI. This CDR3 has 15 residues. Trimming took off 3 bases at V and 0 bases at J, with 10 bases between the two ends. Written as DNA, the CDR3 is TGTGCCAGCTCACCCCATCATGGCAGCACAGATACGCAGTATTTT. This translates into CASSPHHGSTDTQYF.

CDR3 bases: TGTGCCAGCAGCCAAGGAACAGGGGGATTTGGCTACACCTTC. This codes for CASSQGTGGFGYTF. This chain connects TRBV3-1 (or the pseudogene TRBV3-2) to TRBJ1-2; TRBD1 aligns across 8 bases. The CDR3 totals 14 residues. The V segment lost 1 base and the J segment 7 bases; nucleotides outside the gene matches: 5. Germline CDR1 LGHDT, CDR2 YNNKEL (reference sequence).

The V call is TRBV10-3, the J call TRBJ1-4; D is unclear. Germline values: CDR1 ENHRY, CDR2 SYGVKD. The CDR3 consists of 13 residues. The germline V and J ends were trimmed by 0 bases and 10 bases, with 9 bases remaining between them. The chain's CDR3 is CAISESLEGKLFF. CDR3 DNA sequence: TGTGCCATCAGTGAGTCTCTAGAAGGAAAACTGTTTTTT.

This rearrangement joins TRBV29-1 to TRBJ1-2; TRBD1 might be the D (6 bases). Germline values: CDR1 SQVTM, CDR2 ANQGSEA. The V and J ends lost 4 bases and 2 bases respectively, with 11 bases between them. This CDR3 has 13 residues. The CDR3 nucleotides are TGCAGCGTTGGACAGGTTCTAAACTATGGCTACACCTTC. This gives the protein CSVGQVLNYGYTF.

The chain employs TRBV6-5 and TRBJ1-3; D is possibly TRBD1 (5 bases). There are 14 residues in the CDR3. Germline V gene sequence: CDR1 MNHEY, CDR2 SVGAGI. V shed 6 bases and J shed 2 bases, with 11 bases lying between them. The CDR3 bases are TGTGCCAGCAGCAACGGGGGAGCTGGAAACACCATATATTTT. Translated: CASSNGGAGNTIYF.

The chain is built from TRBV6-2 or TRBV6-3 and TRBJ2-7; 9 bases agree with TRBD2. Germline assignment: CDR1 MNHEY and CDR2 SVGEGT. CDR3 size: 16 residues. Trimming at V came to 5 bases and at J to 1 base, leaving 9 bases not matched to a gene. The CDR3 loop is CASSSRVAGESYEQYF. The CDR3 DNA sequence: TGTGCCAGCAGTAGCCGGGTAGCGGGAGAGTCCTACGAGCAGTACTTC.

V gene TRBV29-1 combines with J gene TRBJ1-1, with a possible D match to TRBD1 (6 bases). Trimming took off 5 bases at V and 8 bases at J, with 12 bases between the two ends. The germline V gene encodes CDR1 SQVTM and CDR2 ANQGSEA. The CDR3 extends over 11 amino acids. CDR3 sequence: CSVQGPDEAFF. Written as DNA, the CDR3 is TGCAGCGTTCAGGGGCCCGACGAAGCTTTCTTT.

CDR3 sequence (DNA): TGTGCCAGCAGGGGACAGGGATCCTACGAGCAGTACTTC. Encoded protein: CASRGQGSYEQYF. The genes are TRBV9 and TRBJ2-7; 9 nucleotides match TRBD1. Germline V gene data show CDR1 as SGDLS and CDR2 as YYNGEE. CDR3 length equals 13 residues. V lost 5 bases and J lost 1; bases outside the gene matches: 1.

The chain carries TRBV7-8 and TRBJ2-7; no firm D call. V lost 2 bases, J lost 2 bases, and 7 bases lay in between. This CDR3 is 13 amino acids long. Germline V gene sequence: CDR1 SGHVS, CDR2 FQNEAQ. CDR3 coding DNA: TGTGCCAGCAGCTTACGTCAGACCTACGAGCAGTACTTC. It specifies CASSLRQTYEQYF.

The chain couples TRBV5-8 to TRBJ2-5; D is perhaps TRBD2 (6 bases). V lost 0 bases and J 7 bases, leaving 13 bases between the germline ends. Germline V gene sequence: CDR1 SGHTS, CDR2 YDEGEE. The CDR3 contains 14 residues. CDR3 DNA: TGTGCCAGCAGCTTGGGCGGCATCGGGGGGACCCAGTACTTC. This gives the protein CASSLGGIGGTQYF. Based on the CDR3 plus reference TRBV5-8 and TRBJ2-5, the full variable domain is EAGVTQSPTHLIKTRGQQATLRCSPISGHTSVYWYQQALGLGLQFLLWYDEGEERNRGNFPPRFSGRQFPNYSSELNVNALELEDSALYLCASSLGGIGGTQYFGPGTRLLVL.